The next 2 T cell receptor beta chains were all read from a single sample in a study of beta chain features in type 1 diabetes. Since all of the isolated RNA was reverse transcribed, expressed TCRB transcripts were what got sequenced. Clones were read by immunoSEQ multiplex PCR, and TCRdb kept only the in-frame ones, dropping some. The sample has approximately 250,000 clones; 11% to 15% are singletons. The sequencing sample was made of naive CD4+ T cells from blood. Receptors originate from a woman in her 40s in good health.

The chain is built from TRBV27 and TRBJ1-2; possibly TRBD1 for D (5 bases). The V and J ends lost 4 bases and 2 bases respectively, with 20 bases between them. Germline V gene sequence: CDR1 MNHEY, CDR2 SMNVEV (reference sequence). CDR3 length equals 17 residues. Written as DNA, the CDR3 is TGTGCCAGCAGTTCTATCCGCGGGGGGGGGACGAACTATGGCTACACCTTC. This translates into CASSSIRGGGTNYGYTF.

J is TRBJ2-7 and V is TRBV15; 8 nucleotides match TRBD1. With 4 bases clipped from V and 3 bases from J, the junction kept 8 bases outside the gene matches. CDR1 is LNHNV, CDR2 YYDKDF, per germline (reference sequence). The CDR3 is 15 residues long. The CDR3 DNA reads TGTGCCACCAGCAAACAGGTAGGGACAGGCTACGAGCAGTACTTC. This codes for CATSKQVGTGYEQYF.